This T cell receptor (beta chain) was sequenced for a study of control samples from healthy donors and cancer patients. The V and J ends lost 2 bases and 2 bases respectively, with 6 bases between them. Looked up from germline, CDR1 is KGHSH and CDR2 is LQKENI. The CDR3 length is 13 residues. Using immunoSEQ multiplex PCR, the repertoire was profiled, and TCRdb retains in-frame clones only, with some absent. The sample consists of some 44,000 clones, 70% to 75% of them appearing once. This TCR was recovered from a male donor with melanoma. The sequenced material came from formalin-fixed, paraffin-embedded tissue. The rearrangement links TRBV18 to TRBJ2-5; no reliable D call. CDR3 DNA sequence: TGTGCCAGCTCACCAACTACACAAGAGACCCAGTACTTC. It codes for CASSPTTQETQYF.